One and the same sample provided the 19 T cell receptor beta chains below, sequenced in a study of blood T cell repertoires in COVID-19. Profiled with immunoSEQ multiplex PCR; TCRdb holds only in-frame clones, not every one. The repertoire holds about 170,000 clones, around two thirds seen once, with 2.5% to 3.5% in the top ten. The sequenced material came from peripheral blood. The source is an elderly woman with acute or convalescent COVID-19.

DNA of the CDR3: TGTGCCAGCAGTTTTCAGCTAGCGGGAGGCACAGATACGCAGTATTTT. Protein sequence: CASSFQLAGGTDTQYF. The rearrangement uses TRBV28 and TRBJ2-3; TRBD2 matches 10 bases. Germline assignment: CDR1 MDHEN and CDR2 SYDVKM. The CDR3 is made up of 16 amino acids. J gave up 1 base and V 3 bases, and 4 bases lay outside the gene matches.

The chain is built from TRBV19 and TRBJ2-3; possible D gene TRBD2, 5 bases. With 4 bases removed from V and 7 bases from J, the gap between germline ends came to 18 bases. The germline V gene encodes CDR1 LNHDA and CDR2 SQIVND (reference sequence). This CDR3 comprises 15 residues. Here the CDR3 DNA reads TGTGCCAGTAGTAATCCCCAGGACTTCCTACATACGCAGTATTTT. Translated, it gives CASSNPQDFLHTQYF. The full variable domain, rest sourced from reference TRBV19 and TRBJ2-3, is DGGITQSPKYLFRKEGQNVTLSCEQNLNHDAMYWYRQDPGQGLRLIYYSQIVNDFQKGDIAEGYSVSREKKESFPLTVTSAQKNPTAFYLCASSNPQDFLHTQYFGPGTRLTVL.

The gene calls are TRBV6-2 or TRBV6-3 and TRBJ1-5, with 7 bases identical to TRBD1. The CDR3 covers 17 residues. Losses at the gene ends were 0 bases for V and 4 bases for J; bases not matched to a gene: 9. Germline V gives CDR1 MNHEY, CDR2 SVGEGT. The CDR3 bases are TGTGCCAGCAGTTACTCGCAGGGGACAGCAGGAAATCAGCCCCAGCATTTT. Protein product: CASSYSQGTAGNQPQHF.

In DNA form, the CDR3 reads TGTGCCAGCAGCCTCGGGACTCCCACCCACGAGCAGTACTTC. Translated: CASSLGTPTHEQYF. The rearrangement links TRBV3-1 (or the pseudogene TRBV3-2) to TRBJ2-7; possible D gene TRBD2, 6 bases. Trimming took 4 bases from V and 5 from J, leaving 15 bases between them. In germline, CDR1 is LGHDT, CDR2 YNNKEL (reference sequence). The CDR3 extends over 14 amino acids.

The chain carries TRBV6-5 and TRBJ2-2; 12 bases fit TRBD2. The CDR3 is made up of 16 amino acids. Germline V CDR1 and CDR2: MNHEY, SVGAGI. The junction had 7 bases not matched to a gene; V was cut back by 6 bases and J by 5 bases. Here the CDR3 reads CASRYTTSGRTGELFF. The CDR3 nucleotides read TGTGCCAGCAGATACACGACTAGCGGGAGAACCGGGGAGCTGTTTTTT.

The chain couples TRBV25-1 to TRBJ1-2; D gene ambiguous. The CDR3 runs to 15 residues. The V and J ends lost 2 bases and 7 bases respectively, with 17 bases between them. From germline, CDR1 is MGHDK and CDR2 SYGVNS. For the CDR3, the DNA is TGTGCCAGCAGTGAACTCGGGGTGGCCCCCGGTGGCTACACCTTC. Amino acids: CASSELGVAPGGYTF.

The chain recombines TRBV19 with TRBJ1-1; D not certain. There are 14 residues in the CDR3. Germline CDR1 reads LNHDA; CDR2 reads SQIVND (reference sequence). V lost 3 bases to trimming and J lost 1 base, with 9 bases between them. The CDR3 nucleotides read TGTGCCAGTAGTATTTTCCGGGAGAACACTGAAGCTTTCTTT. Amino acid sequence: CASSIFRENTEAFF.

V gene TRBV7-8 combines with J gene TRBJ2-7, with 7 bases fitting TRBD2. Germline lookup yields CDR1 SGHVS and CDR2 FQNEAQ. The V gene end was trimmed by 8 bases and the J gene end by 5 bases; junction bases not matched to a gene: 12. This CDR3 is 14 amino acids long. For the CDR3, the DNA is TGTGCCAGCTCCTTTCGGGACTACCCCCACGAGCAGTACTTC. Its protein is CASSFRDYPHEQYF. Full variable domain (outside the CDR3, taken from reference TRBV7-8 and TRBJ2-7): GAGVSQSPRYKVAKRGQDVALRCDPISGHVSLFWYQQALGQGPEFLTYFQNEAQLDKSGLPSDRFFAERPEGSVSTLKIQRTQQEDSAVYLCASSFRDYPHEQYFGPGTRLTVT.

V gene TRBV4-2 combines with J gene TRBJ2-7; 9 bases map to TRBD2. The CDR3 runs 15 residues. After removal of 1 base from V and 3 bases from J, the junction contained 4 bases not matched to a gene. Germline CDR1 is LGHNA and CDR2 is YNFKEQ. CDR3 DNA: TGTGCCAGCAGCCAAGGGGGCGGGAGGGGCTACGAGCAGTACTTC. Protein product: CASSQGGGRGYEQYF.

The rearrangement uses TRBV4-1 and TRBJ2-7, with D unclear. The V gene's germline CDR1 is MGHRA and CDR2 YSYEKL. Trimming stripped 1 base from V and 6 bases from J, with 10 bases between. The CDR3 length is 13 residues. The CDR3, as DNA: TGCGCCAGCAGCCAAGTCCAGTCTGGCGAGCAGTACTTC. Protein sequence: CASSQVQSGEQYF.

The gene calls are TRBV30 and TRBJ2-7; TRBD1 aligns across 7 bases. Germline values: CDR1 GTSNPN, CDR2 SVGIG (reference sequence). This CDR3 is 12 amino acids long. V gave up 5 bases and J gave up 0 bases; unmatched junction bases: 1. CDR3 sequence (DNA): TGTGCCTGGGGACAGGACTCCTACGAGCAGTACTTC. Protein product: CAWGQDSYEQYF.

The gene calls are TRBV24-1 and TRBJ1-5, with TRBD1 matching 10 bases. In germline, CDR1 is KGHDR, CDR2 SFDVKD. This CDR3 spans 16 amino acids. The ends lost 3 bases at V and 5 bases at J; junction bases unmatched: 6. CDR3 in amino acids: CATSDGDRGQDQPQHF. The CDR3 DNA is TGTGCCACCAGTGATGGAGACAGGGGGCAGGATCAGCCCCAGCATTTT.

This chain connects TRBV4-1 to TRBJ1-1; 8 nucleotides align to TRBD1. From germline, CDR1 is MGHRA and CDR2 YSYEKL. This CDR3 has 22 residues. V lost 1 base, J lost 3 bases, and 25 bases stayed unmatched. The CDR3 nucleotides read TGCGCCAGCAGCCAAGCTTCTTCGTCTCCTCTTATTATGACAGGGGCGGACACTGAAGCTTTCTTT. Encoded protein: CASSQASSSPLIMTGADTEAFF.

The chain carries TRBV2 and TRBJ2-5; a possible D gene is TRBD1 (6 bases). This CDR3 has 12 amino acids. The ends were cut back, 8 bases at V and 5 bases at J, with 12 bases in the middle. CDR1 SNHLY and CDR2 FYNNEI come from the germline V gene. In DNA form, the CDR3 reads TGTGCCAGCGGTAGCCAGGGGGAGACCCAGTACTTC. This gives the protein CASGSQGETQYF.

The chain couples TRBV11-2 to TRBJ2-5, with 9 bases fitting TRBD2. V was clipped by 3 bases and J by 1 base; unmatched bases: 3. In germline, CDR1 is SGHAT, CDR2 FQNNGV. The CDR3 sequence is 15 residues long. The CDR3: CASSFSTSGQETQYF. CDR3 DNA: TGTGCCAGCAGCTTCTCGACTAGCGGCCAAGAGACCCAGTACTTC.

This clone was counted a few times. This specimen includes other DNA sequences encoding the same CDR3. The CDR3 sequence is CASSQANYGYTF. As DNA, the CDR3 is TGTGCCAGCAGCCAGGCTAACTATGGCTACACCTTC. The chain joins TRBV7-2 to TRBJ1-2, with unresolved D. Germline V gene lookup returns CDR1 SGHTA and CDR2 FQGNSA. With 5 bases removed from V and 0 bases from J, the gap between germline ends came to 4 bases. The CDR3 extends over 12 amino acids.

The V call is TRBV28, the J call TRBJ1-2, with 8 bases lining up with TRBD1. The J segment lost 0 bases and the V segment lost 1 base, leaving 4 bases of the junction unmatched. This CDR3 spans 16 amino acids. Germline CDR1 reads MDHEN; CDR2 reads SYDVKM. Written as DNA, the CDR3 is TGTGCCAGCAGTTTATTGACAGGGGCAACTAACTATGGCTACACCTTC. This encodes CASSLLTGATNYGYTF.

This sequence joins TRBV27 and TRBJ2-7; 8 positions agree with TRBD2. The CDR3 consists of 18 residues. Germline values: CDR1 MNHEY, CDR2 SMNVEV (reference sequence). V lost 3 bases to trimming and J lost 5 bases; unmatched junction nucleotides: 18. CDR3 coding DNA: TGTGCCAGCAGTTTTAGGCCCCTTTTGGGTAGCGGGAACGACGAGCAGTACTTC. Its protein product is CASSFRPLLGSGNDEQYF.

This clone was seen a single time. The J gene is TRBJ2-7, the V gene TRBV7-2; 8 bases are a match to TRBD2. The CDR3 is 16 amino acids. From germline, CDR1 is SGHTA and CDR2 FQGNSA. V lost 3 bases to trimming and J lost 0 bases; unmatched junction nucleotides: 7. The CDR3 DNA reads TGTGCCAGCAGCTTCATAGCGGGGTCAAGCTCCTACGAGCAGTACTTC. Translating it yields CASSFIAGSSSYEQYF.